The 19 T cell receptor beta chains presented below share a single source sample, sequenced in a study of cytomegalovirus exposure and HLA in healthy donors. Sequencing was performed with immunoSEQ multiplex PCR; in TCRdb, only in-frame clones are kept and a portion is missing. The sample consists of more than 95,000 clones, roughly nine tenths of them appearing once. The sequenced sample consisted of PBMCs. These TCRs come from a man between 18 and 29 years old in good health and CMV-seropositive.

This clone appeared once. The rearrangement joins TRBV7-2 to TRBJ1-2, with D maybe TRBD1 (6 bases). CDR1 and CDR2 from the germline V gene are SGHTA and FQGNSA. CDR3 size: 15 residues. The ends were cut back, 5 bases at V and 4 bases at J, with 17 bases in the middle. The CDR3, as DNA: TGTGCCAGCAGCACTCGATTACCAGGGGTCTATGGCTACACCTTC. The encoded protein is CASSTRLPGVYGYTF. The variable domain in full, completed from reference TRBV7-2 and TRBJ1-2, reads GAGVSQSPSNKVTEKGKDVELRCDPISGHTALYWYRQSLGQGLEFLIYFQGNSAPDKSGLPSDRFSAERTGGSVSTLTIQRTQQEDSAVYLCASSTRLPGVYGYTFGSGTRLTVV.

This clone has a handful of counts. Mismatch with germline at one junction end may stem from a read error. The chain has TRBV6-9 and TRBJ1-5, with a possible D match to TRBD1 (6 bases). The CDR3 runs to 14 residues. Germline V gene data show CDR1 as MNHGY and CDR2 as SVAAGI. CDR3 in DNA: TGTGCCAGCAGGTATTACAGGGTTAATCAGCCCCAGCATTTT. Translating gives CASRYYRVNQPQHF.

This chain joins TRBV5-1 and TRBJ2-2; 8 bases line up with TRBD2. Trimming cost V 4 bases and J 6 bases; bases outside gene matches: 8. There are 15 residues in the CDR3. Germline CDR1 reads SGHRS; CDR2 reads YFSETQ. The DNA of the CDR3 is TGCGCCAGCAGCGCCGCCGGGGGGGCGGCCGGGGAGCTGTTTTTT. It codes for CASSAAGGAAGELFF. The complete variable domain, with remaining parts taken from reference TRBV5-1 and TRBJ2-2, reads KAGVTQTPRYLIKTRGQQVTLSCSPISGHRSVSWYQQTPGQGLQFLFEYFSETQRNKGNFPGRFSGRQFSNSRSEMNVSTLELGDSALYLCASSAAGGAAGELFFGEGSRLTVL.

The chain couples TRBV5-1 to TRBJ2-5, with D perhaps TRBD2 (6 bases). This CDR3 region has 14 residues. In germline, CDR1 is SGHRS, CDR2 YFSETQ. The V end lost 2 bases, the J end lost 1 base, and 9 bases lay between the germline ends. The CDR3 is CASSFIAAQETQYF. As DNA, the CDR3 is TGCGCCAGCAGCTTTATAGCGGCCCAAGAGACCCAGTACTTC.

This clone showed up just once. The chain recombines TRBV28 with TRBJ2-1; 10 nucleotides match TRBD2. The length of the CDR3 is 13 residues. The V gene's germline CDR1 is MDHEN and CDR2 SYDVKM. Trimming cost V 6 bases and J 7 bases; bases outside gene matches: 3. In DNA, the CDR3 is TGTGCCAGCAGGGCGACTAGCGGGAATGAGCAGTTCTTC. Translating gives CASRATSGNEQFF. The whole variable domain, remainder taken from reference TRBV28 and TRBJ2-1, is DVKVTQSSRYLVKRTGEKVFLECVQDMDHENMFWYRQDPGLGLRLIYFSYDVKMKEKGDIPEGYSVSREKKERFSLILESASTNQTSMYLCASRATSGNEQFFGPGTRLTVL.

The genes are TRBV7-9 and TRBJ1-5; no firm D call. V gave up 3 bases and J gave up 5 bases, with 5 bases separating them. The CDR3 has 12 amino acids. Looked up from germline, CDR1 is SEHNR and CDR2 is FQNEAQ (reference sequence). CDR3 bases: TGTGCCAGCAGCTTCCAGGATCAGCCCCAGCATTTT. Translated, it gives CASSFQDQPQHF.

The chain has TRBV10-3 and TRBJ1-4; 11 positions match TRBD1. Per the germline V gene, CDR1 is ENHRY and CDR2 is SYGVKD. This CDR3 comprises 14 residues. V shed 7 bases, J shed 5 bases, and the junction held 3 bases outside the gene matches. The CDR3 here is CAIKGTGGNEKLFF. DNA of the CDR3: TGTGCCATCAAAGGGACAGGGGGGAATGAAAAACTGTTTTTT.

The chain is built from TRBV29-1 and TRBJ1-2; D ambiguous. This CDR3 contains 13 residues. Germline V gives CDR1 SQVTM, CDR2 ANQGSEA. The germline V and J ends were trimmed by 7 bases and 4 bases, with 16 bases remaining between them. The DNA of the CDR3 is TGCAGCGCCAGAGCGGGCATAGGCTATGGCTACACCTTC. Its translation: CSARAGIGYGYTF.

The chain is built from TRBV18 and TRBJ2-7, with TRBD1 matching over 9 bases. This CDR3 has 14 residues. Trimming at V came to 4 bases and at J to 3 bases, leaving 4 bases not matched to a gene. Germline V gene lookup returns CDR1 KGHSH and CDR2 LQKENI. CDR3: CASSRQGVNYEQYF. The CDR3 nucleotides read TGTGCCAGCTCACGACAGGGGGTAAACTACGAGCAGTACTTC.

The table lists this clone with a few counts. The chain employs TRBV7-9 and TRBJ1-3; D gene ambiguous. This CDR3 has 13 amino acids. The germline CDR1 and CDR2 sequences are SEHNR and FQNEAQ (reference sequence). The V end lost 8 bases, the J end lost 1 base, and 9 bases lay between the germline ends. As DNA, the CDR3 is TGTGCCAGCCAGGATAGTTCTGGAAACACCATATATTTT. This translates into CASQDSSGNTIYF.

The chain carries TRBV11-2 and TRBJ2-7; 11 nucleotides align to TRBD2. The CDR3 sequence is 14 residues long. Germline V lookup: CDR1 SGHAT, CDR2 FQNNGV. V gave up 3 bases and J gave up 4 bases; unmatched junction bases: 2. The chain's CDR3 is CASSLVAGGYEQYF. The CDR3 nucleotides are TGTGCCAGCAGCTTGGTAGCGGGGGGGTACGAGCAGTACTTC.

This rearrangement joins TRBV19 to TRBJ2-4; 11 bases fit TRBD1. The germline V gene encodes CDR1 LNHDA and CDR2 SQIVND (reference sequence). J lost 0 bases, V lost 3 bases, and 16 bases had no gene match. This CDR3 has 21 residues. This CDR3 reads CASSMRSNRDRGAVAKNIQYF. The CDR3 DNA is TGTGCCAGTAGTATGCGGTCGAACCGGGACAGGGGGGCGGTAGCCAAAAACATTCAGTACTTC.

This clone was observed a handful of times. V usage is TRBV27 and J usage is TRBJ2-1, with D possibly being TRBD1 (5 bases). V was cut by 6 bases and J by 4 bases, with 16 bases left in between. CDR1 and CDR2 (germline): MNHEY, SMNVEV (reference sequence). The CDR3 is 15 amino acids. CDR3 loop: CASSTFGHRYNEQFF. The CDR3 nucleotides read TGTGCCAGCAGCACCTTTGGACACCGATACAATGAGCAGTTCTTC.

V is TRBV4-3 and J is TRBJ2-7; D not certain. V was trimmed by 4 bases and J by 1 base, leaving 11 bases between them. CDR3 length: 14 residues. Per the germline V gene, CDR1 is LGHNA and CDR2 is YSLEER. CDR3 sequence reads: CASSPETGSYEQYF. CDR3 DNA sequence: TGCGCCAGCAGCCCGGAGACGGGTTCCTACGAGCAGTACTTC.

This chain connects TRBV29-1 to TRBJ1-1; D gene unclear. V lost 4 bases to trimming and J lost 11 bases, with 11 bases between them. The CDR3 totals 10 residues. CDR1 and CDR2 (germline): SQVTM, ANQGSEA. The CDR3 sequence: CSVVGQTAFF. DNA of the CDR3: TGCAGCGTTGTTGGGCAGACGGCTTTCTTT.

V usage is TRBV2 and J usage is TRBJ2-1, with 8 bases fitting TRBD2. The ends lost 3 bases at V and 3 bases at J; junction bases unmatched: 4. The germline CDR1 and CDR2 sequences are SNHLY and FYNNEI. The CDR3 has 15 residues. Here the CDR3 reads CASSEVGLGYNEQFF. The CDR3 DNA is TGTGCCAGCAGTGAGGTGGGACTAGGCTACAATGAGCAGTTCTTC.

On this clone: A single base separates this from a much larger clone, so it may be a read error. This rearrangement joins TRBV6-6 to TRBJ2-2; 8 bases match TRBD1. With 5 bases clipped from V and 1 base from J, the junction kept 3 bases outside the gene matches. The CDR3 contains 15 residues. Germline CDR1 reads MNHNY; CDR2 reads SVGAGI (reference sequence). The CDR3 DNA sequence: TGTGCCAGCAGTGCCGGGACAGGGAACACCGGGGAGCTGTTTTTT. It translates to CASSAGTGNTGELFF.

The chain combines TRBV29-1 with TRBJ2-3; D is possibly TRBD1 (6 bases). The germline V gene encodes CDR1 SQVTM and CDR2 ANQGSEA. The CDR3 length is 13 residues. V gave up 7 bases and J gave up 4 bases, with 15 bases separating them. CDR3 loop: CSAKRDTSDTQYF. The CDR3 DNA sequence: TGCAGCGCCAAACGGGACACCTCAGATACGCAGTATTTT.

V is TRBV2 and J is TRBJ1-1; 7 nucleotides agree with TRBD1. The CDR3 runs 18 residues. Germline CDR1 reads SNHLY; CDR2 reads FYNNEI. V was clipped by 6 bases and J by 0 bases; unmatched bases: 16. CDR3 loop: CASRLIRDSRTMNTEAFF. The CDR3 DNA is TGTGCCAGCAGGCTAATACGGGACAGTCGCACTATGAACACTGAAGCTTTCTTT.